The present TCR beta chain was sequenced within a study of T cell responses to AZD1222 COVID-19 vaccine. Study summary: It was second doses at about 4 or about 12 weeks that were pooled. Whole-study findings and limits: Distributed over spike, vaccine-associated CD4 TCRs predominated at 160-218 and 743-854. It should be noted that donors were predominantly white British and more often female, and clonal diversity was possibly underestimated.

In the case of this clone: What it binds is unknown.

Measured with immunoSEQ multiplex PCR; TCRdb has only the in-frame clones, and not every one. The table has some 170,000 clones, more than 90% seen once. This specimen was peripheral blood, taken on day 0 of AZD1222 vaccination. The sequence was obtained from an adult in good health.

The CDR3 coding sequence is TGTGCCACCAGTAAAGGAGGTTATGGTGGCTACACCTTC. As protein: CATSKGGYGGYTF. The V and J genes are TRBV15 and TRBJ1-2, with D uncertain. V dropped 6 bases and J dropped 7 bases, with 15 bases sitting between them. In germline, CDR1 is LNHNV, CDR2 YYDKDF (reference sequence). The CDR3 extends over 13 amino acids.